These T cell receptor beta chains were read from a single sample in a study of T cells after yellow fever vaccination. Each CDR3 protein gets one entry after TCRdb re-called the 5' RACE reads with MiXCR. This sample has 40,000 to 55,000 distinct CDR3 sequences, with 6.6% found just once. Sequencing was performed on CD8+ T cells not binding an NS4B(214-222) dextramer, sorted from PBMCs, taken 45 days after the first yellow fever vaccination. These receptors were collected from a young man who received the YFV17D yellow fever vaccine. The CDR3 runs from the conserved cysteine through the conserved F or W. The D gene is left open where the match is weak. Size is stated for part of the rows, as once, few or many counts, or as a class when the clone is expanded.

>-|-|TRBV24-1
CATSDTGGDEQFF
>TRBD2|many|TRBV18
CASSPQRGGPQNIQYF
>-|-|TRBV29-1
CSAGQPTEAFF
>TRBD2|few|TRBV6-2/TRBV6-3
CASRVGGASEQYF
>-|many|TRBV25-1
CASDAGWDQETQYF
>-|many|TRBV7-9
CASSLVRASGELFF
>-|-|TRBV7-2
CASSLVSGENTGELFF
>-|-|TRBV11-3
CASSFGPIQETQYF
>TRBD1|-|TRBV5-4
CASSQGAGAFF
>-|many|TRBV12-3/TRBV12-4
CASSEGYVDGYTF
>-|many|TRBV4-1
CASSQRRGPETQYF
>-|many|TRBV29-1
CSVRFAATEAFF
>TRBD2|few|TRBV5-4
CASIATSGGNNEQFF
>-|-|TRBV28
CASSQTTHTGTDTQYF
>-|many|TRBV7-9
CASSPRVEIQETQYF
>-|many|TRBV4-1
CASSQGTGSPYEQYF
>-|few|TRBV4-1
CASSQDAADTQYF
>-|few|TRBV5-6
CASSFYPGSSTDTQYF
>-|-|TRBV27
CASSFGSMGETQYF
>-|few|TRBV20-1
CSASKRENTEAFF
>-|medium-sized|TRBV7-2
CASSPPEGYNEQFF
>-|few|TRBV10-3
CAISRERGGYTF
>TRBD2|many|TRBV7-2
CASSLLAVYTDTQYF
>-|many|TRBV20-1
CSARLAGAPNEQFF
>-|few|TRBV4-1
CASSQVRASETQYF
>TRBD1|-|TRBV27
CASSPGQGGYWPLHF
>-|-|TRBV27
CASSLGGGNTIYF
>-|many|TRBV6-5
CASSYSGGRGLTGELFF
>-|many|TRBV29-1
CSVEDPFNGGTVSTGELFF
>TRBD1|-|TRBV12-3/TRBV12-4
CASSFAGQGSEYEQYF
>-|many|TRBV6-6
CASSPGVDTQYF
>TRBD1|few|TRBV29-1
CSVAGQGEADGYTF
>TRBD1|many|TRBV29-1
CSVTQDRGLTGELFF
>TRBD2|many|TRBV29-1
CSVVLRGGSETQYF
>TRBD2|many|TRBV13
CASSLGRGSGGLSYNEQFF
>-|many|TRBV21-1
CASSKLQRGGRQYF
>TRBD1|few|TRBV5-6
CASSSDRGIEQYF